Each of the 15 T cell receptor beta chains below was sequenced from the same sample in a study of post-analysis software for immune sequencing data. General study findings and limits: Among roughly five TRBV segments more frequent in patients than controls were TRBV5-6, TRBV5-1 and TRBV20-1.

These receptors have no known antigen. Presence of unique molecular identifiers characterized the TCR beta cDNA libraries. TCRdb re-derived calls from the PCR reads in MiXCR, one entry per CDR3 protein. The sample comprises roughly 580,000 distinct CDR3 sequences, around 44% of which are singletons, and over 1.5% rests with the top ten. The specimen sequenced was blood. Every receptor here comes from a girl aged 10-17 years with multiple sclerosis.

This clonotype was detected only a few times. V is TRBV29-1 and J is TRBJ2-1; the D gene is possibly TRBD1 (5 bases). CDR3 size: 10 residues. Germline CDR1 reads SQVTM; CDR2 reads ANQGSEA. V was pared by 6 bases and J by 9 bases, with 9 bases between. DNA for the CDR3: TGCAGCGTACAGGCGGTTGAGCAGTTCTTC. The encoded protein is CSVQAVEQFF.

CDR3 amino acids: CAISERGAPTGELFF. In nucleotides, the CDR3 is TGTGCCATCAGTGAGCGGGGGGCCCCGACCGGGGAGCTGTTTTTT. V and J are TRBV10-3 and TRBJ2-2, with D tentatively TRBD2 (7 bases). The ends were cut back, 2 bases at V and 5 bases at J, with 12 bases in the middle. The length of the CDR3 is 15 residues. Per germline, CDR1 ENHRY and CDR2 SYGVKD.

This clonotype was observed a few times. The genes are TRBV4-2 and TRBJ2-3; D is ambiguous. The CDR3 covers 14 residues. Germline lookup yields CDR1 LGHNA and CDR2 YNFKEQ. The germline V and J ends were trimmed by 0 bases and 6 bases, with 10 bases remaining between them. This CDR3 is CASSQDILGDTQYF. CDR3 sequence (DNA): TGTGCCAGCAGCCAAGATATACTGGGCGATACGCAGTATTTT.

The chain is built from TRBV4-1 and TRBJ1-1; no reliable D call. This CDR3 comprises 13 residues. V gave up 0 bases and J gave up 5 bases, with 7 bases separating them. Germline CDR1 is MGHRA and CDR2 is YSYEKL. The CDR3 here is CASSQDRSTEAFF. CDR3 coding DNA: TGCGCCAGCAGCCAAGATCGGAGTACTGAAGCTTTCTTT.

CDR3 bases: TGTGCCAACCGGCCCGCAGGGAGGGTAGGTGACACTGAAGCTTTCTTT. Its protein is CANRPAGRVGDTEAFF. The rearrangement links TRBV12-3 or TRBV12-4 to TRBJ1-1; D may be TRBD1 (5 bases). V was pared by 10 bases and J by 3 bases, with 24 bases between. This CDR3 has 16 residues.

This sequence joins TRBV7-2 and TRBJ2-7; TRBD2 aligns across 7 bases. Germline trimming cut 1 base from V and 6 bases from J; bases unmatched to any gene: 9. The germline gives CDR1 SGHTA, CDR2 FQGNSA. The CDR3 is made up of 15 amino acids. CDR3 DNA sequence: TGTGCCAGCAGCTTAGTGGGCCCGGGACTAACCGAGCAGTACTTC. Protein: CASSLVGPGLTEQYF.

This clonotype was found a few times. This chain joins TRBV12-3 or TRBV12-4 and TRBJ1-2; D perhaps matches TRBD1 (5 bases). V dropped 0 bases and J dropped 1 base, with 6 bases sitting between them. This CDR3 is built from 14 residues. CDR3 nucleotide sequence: TGTGCCAGCAGTTTAGCGAGGGGTAACTATGGCTACACCTTC. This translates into CASSLARGNYGYTF.

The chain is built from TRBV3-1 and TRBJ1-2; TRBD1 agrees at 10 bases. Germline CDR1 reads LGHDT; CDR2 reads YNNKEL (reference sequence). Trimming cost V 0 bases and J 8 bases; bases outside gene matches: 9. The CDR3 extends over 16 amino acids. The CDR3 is CASSQERGQGMIGYTF. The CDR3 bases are TGTGCCAGCAGCCAAGAACGGGGACAGGGGATGATCGGCTACACCTTC.

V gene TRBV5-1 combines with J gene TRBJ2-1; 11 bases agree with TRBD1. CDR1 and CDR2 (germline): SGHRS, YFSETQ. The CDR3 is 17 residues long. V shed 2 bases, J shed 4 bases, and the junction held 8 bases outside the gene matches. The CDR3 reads CASSFASGTGGYNEQFF. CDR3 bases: TGCGCCAGCAGCTTCGCCTCTGGGACAGGGGGTTACAATGAGCAGTTCTTC.

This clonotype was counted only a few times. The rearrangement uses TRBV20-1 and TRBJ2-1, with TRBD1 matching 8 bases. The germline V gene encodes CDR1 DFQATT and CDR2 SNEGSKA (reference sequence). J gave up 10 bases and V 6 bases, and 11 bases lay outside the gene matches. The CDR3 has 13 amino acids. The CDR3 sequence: CSAKDRGYREQFF. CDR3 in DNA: TGCAGTGCAAAAGACAGGGGCTATAGGGAGCAGTTCTTC.

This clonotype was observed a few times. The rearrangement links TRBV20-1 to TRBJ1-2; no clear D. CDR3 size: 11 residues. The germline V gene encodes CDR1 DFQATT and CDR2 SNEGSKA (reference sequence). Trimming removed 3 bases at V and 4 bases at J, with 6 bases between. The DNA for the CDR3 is TGCAGTGCTAGCGAGGGCTATGGCTACACCTTC. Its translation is CSASEGYGYTF.

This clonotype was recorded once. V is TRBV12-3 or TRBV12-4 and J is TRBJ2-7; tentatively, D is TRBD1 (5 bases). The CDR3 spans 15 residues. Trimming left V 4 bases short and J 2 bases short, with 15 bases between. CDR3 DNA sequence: TGTGCCAGCAGTTCCCGCCGACAGTCACCCTACGAGCAGTACTTC. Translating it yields CASSSRRQSPYEQYF.

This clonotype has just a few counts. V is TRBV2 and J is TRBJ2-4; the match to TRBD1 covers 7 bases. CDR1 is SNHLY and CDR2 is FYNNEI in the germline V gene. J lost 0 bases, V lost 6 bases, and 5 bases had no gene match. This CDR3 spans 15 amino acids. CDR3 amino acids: CASRGDSLAKNIQYF. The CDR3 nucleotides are TGTGCCAGCAGGGGGGACAGCTTAGCCAAAAACATTCAGTACTTC.

The CDR3 DNA reads TGTGCCAGCAGCTTAGAGGTAACCCACGATACGCAGTATTTT. It translates to CASSLEVTHDTQYF. The rearrangement joins TRBV7-9 to TRBJ2-3; D is undetermined. The ends were cut back, 1 base at V and 6 bases at J, with 11 bases in the middle. Germline lookup yields CDR1 SEHNR and CDR2 FQNEAQ (reference sequence). The CDR3 is 14 residues long.

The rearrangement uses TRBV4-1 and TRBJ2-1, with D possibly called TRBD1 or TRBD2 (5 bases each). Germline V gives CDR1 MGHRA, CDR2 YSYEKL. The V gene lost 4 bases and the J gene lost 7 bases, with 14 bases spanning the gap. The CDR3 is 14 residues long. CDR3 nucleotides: TGCGCCAGCAGCCCTTTGGGGGAGAGTAATGAGCAGTTCTTC. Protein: CASSPLGESNEQFF.